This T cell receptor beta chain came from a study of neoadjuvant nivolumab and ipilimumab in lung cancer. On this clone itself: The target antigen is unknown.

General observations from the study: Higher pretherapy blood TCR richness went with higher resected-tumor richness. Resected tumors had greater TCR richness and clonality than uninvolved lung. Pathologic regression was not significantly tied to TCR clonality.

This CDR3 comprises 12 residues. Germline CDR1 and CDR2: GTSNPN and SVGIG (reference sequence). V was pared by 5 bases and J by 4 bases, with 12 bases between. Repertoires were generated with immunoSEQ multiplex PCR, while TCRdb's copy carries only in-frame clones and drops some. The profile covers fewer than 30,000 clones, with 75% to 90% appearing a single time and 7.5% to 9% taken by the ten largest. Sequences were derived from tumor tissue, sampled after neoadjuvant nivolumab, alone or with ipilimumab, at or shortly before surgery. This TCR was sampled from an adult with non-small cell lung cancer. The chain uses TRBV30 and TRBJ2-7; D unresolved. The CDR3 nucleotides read TGTGCCTGGGACTTAGGGAAGTACGAGCAGTACTTC. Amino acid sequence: CAWDLGKYEQYF.